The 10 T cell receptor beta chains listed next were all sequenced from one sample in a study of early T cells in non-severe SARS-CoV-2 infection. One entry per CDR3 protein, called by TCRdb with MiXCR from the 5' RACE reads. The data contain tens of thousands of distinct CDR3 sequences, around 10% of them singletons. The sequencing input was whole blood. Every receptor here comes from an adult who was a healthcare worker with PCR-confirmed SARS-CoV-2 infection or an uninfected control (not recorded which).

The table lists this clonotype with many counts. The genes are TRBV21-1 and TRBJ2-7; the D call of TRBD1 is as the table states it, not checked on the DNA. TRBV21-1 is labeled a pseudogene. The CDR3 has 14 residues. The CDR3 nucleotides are TGTGCCAGCAGCAAGGGACCTACTGCGAACGAGCAGTACTTC. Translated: CASSKGPTANEQYF.

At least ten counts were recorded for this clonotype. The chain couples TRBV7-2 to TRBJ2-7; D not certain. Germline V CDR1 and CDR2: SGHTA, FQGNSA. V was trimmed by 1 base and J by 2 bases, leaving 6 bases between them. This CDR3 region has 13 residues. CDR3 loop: CASSLEPTYEQYF. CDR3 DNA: TGTGCCAGCAGCTTAGAACCCACCTACGAGCAGTACTTC.

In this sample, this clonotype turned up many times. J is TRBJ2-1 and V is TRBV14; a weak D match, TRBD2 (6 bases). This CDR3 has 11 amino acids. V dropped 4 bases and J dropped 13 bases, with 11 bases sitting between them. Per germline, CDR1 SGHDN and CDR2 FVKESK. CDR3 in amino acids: CASSPGTPQFF. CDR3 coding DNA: TGTGCCAGCAGCCCGGGGACTCCACAGTTCTTC.

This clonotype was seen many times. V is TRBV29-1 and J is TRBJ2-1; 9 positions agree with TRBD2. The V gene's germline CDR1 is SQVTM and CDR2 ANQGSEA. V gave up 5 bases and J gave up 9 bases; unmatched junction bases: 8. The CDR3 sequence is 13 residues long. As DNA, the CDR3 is TGCAGCGTTCAAGCGGGAGGTGGGGGTGAGCAGTTCTTC. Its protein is CSVQAGGGGEQFF.

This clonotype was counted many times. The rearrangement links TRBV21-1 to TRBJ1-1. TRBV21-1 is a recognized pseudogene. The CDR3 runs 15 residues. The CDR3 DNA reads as TGTGCCAGCAGCCAGCCTTCCAATAAGAACACTGAAGCTTTCTTT. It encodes CASSQPSNKNTEAFF.

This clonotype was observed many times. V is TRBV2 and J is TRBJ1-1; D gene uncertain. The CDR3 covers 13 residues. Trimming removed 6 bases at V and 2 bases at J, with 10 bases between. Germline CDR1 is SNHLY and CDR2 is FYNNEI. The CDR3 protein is CASSQERNTEAFF. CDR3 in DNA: TGTGCCAGCAGCCAGGAGCGAAACACTGAAGCTTTCTTT.

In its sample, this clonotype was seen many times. The chain's CDR3 is CASSRQGLMGETQYF. CDR3 DNA sequence: TGCGCCAGCAGTCGGCAGGGGCTAATGGGTGAGACCCAGTACTTC. The chain combines TRBV5-1 with TRBJ2-5; possible D gene TRBD1, 6 bases. Germline assignment: CDR1 SGHRS and CDR2 YFSETQ. This CDR3 region has 15 residues. Trimming took 5 bases from V and 5 from J, leaving 19 bases between them.

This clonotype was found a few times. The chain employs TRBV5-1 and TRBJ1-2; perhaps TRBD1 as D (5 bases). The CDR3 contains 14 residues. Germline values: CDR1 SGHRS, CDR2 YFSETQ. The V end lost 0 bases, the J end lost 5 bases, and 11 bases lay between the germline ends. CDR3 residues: CASSLDGTVYGYTF. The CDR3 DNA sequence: TGCGCCAGCAGCTTGGACGGGACGGTTTATGGCTACACCTTC.

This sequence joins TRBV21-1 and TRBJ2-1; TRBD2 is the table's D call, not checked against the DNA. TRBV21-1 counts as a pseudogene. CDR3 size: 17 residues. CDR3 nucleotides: TGTGCCAGCAGTAAACGACTAGAGGCGGGCAGCTACAATGAGCAGTTCTTC. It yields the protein CASSKRLEAGSYNEQFF.

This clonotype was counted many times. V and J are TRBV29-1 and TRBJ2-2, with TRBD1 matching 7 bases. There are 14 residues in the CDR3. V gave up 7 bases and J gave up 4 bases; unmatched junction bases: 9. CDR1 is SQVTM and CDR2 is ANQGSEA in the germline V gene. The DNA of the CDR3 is TGCAGCGCCACTACAGGGGCTCCCACCGGGGAGCTGTTTTTT. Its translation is CSATTGAPTGELFF.